This T cell receptor beta chain was sequenced for a study of T cell responses to AZD1222 COVID-19 vaccine. Study details: Investigators merged groups given second doses at roughly 4 or roughly 12 weeks.

Produced via immunoSEQ multiplex PCR; TCRdb's table is partial and in-frame only. The table includes more than 100,000 clones, roughly 90% detected once. Notes on this clone: Its antigen is unidentified.

Germline V lookup: CDR1 SQVTM, CDR2 ANQGSEA. The CDR3 covers 12 residues. The V end lost 0 bases, the J end lost 6 bases, and 8 bases lay between the germline ends. Study-level findings and limits: Repertoire sampling was restricted to post-peak T cell response timepoints. Rises in breadth and depth of Spike-specific TCRs came after two AZD1222 doses.

The receptor's source is an adult in good health. Source: peripheral blood, taken on day 0 of AZD1222 vaccination. The chain couples TRBV29-1 to TRBJ1-2; TRBD1 is a possible D gene (5 bases). CDR3 residues: CSVEDRANGYTF. CDR3 nucleotides: TGCAGCGTTGAAGACAGGGCAAATGGCTACACCTTC.